This T cell receptor (beta chain) was recorded in a study of blood T cell repertoires in COVID-19. Turning to the study itself: Samples came from the United States, Italy and Spain, spanning acute and convalescent COVID-19. From T cells, B-cell-depleted T cells, or PBMCs came the material, which was cDNA or gDNA.

The CDR3 is 15 residues long. Germline CDR1 is SEHNR and CDR2 is FQNEAQ (reference sequence). This clone was counted between two and nine times. One junction end disagrees with the germline gene, perhaps due to a read error. Produced via immunoSEQ multiplex PCR; TCRdb's table is partial and in-frame only. This repertoire shows around 52,000 clones, around 80% found once; its top ten account for 8.2%. The TCR sequence derives from a woman older than 75 with acute or convalescent COVID-19. Sequenced: peripheral blood. This chain connects TRBV7-9 to TRBJ2-1; D is possibly TRBD1 (6 bases). CDR3 sequence (DNA): TGTGCCAGCAGTTTAGACCCTAACAGGGACAATGAGCAGTTCTTC. Its translation: CASSLDPNRDNEQFF.